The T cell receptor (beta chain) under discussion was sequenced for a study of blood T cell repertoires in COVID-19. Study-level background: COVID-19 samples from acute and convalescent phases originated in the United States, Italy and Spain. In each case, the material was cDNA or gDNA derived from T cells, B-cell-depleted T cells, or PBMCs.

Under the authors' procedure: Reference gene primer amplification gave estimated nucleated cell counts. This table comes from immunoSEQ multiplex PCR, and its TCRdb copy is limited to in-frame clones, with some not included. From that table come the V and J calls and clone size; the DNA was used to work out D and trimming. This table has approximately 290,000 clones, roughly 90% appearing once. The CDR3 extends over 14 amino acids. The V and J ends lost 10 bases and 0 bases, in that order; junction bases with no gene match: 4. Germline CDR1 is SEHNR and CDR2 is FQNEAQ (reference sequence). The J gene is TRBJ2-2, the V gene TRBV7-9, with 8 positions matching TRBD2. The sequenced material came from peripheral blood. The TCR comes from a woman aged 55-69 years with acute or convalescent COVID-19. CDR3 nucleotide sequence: TGTGCCATGCTAGCGGGCGCGAACACCGGGGAGCTGTTTTTT. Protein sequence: CAMLAGANTGELFF.